These T cell receptor beta chains were read from a single sample in a study of T cell changes during pregnancy in multiple sclerosis. The protocol was immunoSEQ multiplex PCR, while the TCRdb copy is restricted to in-frame clones and leaves out a portion. The top ten clones hold 2% to 2.5% of a sample with about 92,000 clones, approximately 94% of them seen once. This material consisted of peripheral blood, taken in the third trimester of pregnancy. These TCRs come from a female donor with multiple sclerosis, enrolled in a pregnancy study. Each CDR3 is given with its conserved first and last residue. A D gene is named only where the DNA matches it firmly. Only part of the rows carry a size: once, few, many, or a class if the clone is expanded.

d_gene	abundance	j_gene	v_gene	CDR3aa	CDR3nt
TRBD1	NA	TRBJ2-5	TRBV7-6	CASSLSTGLETQYF	TGTGCCAGCAGCCTATCGACAGGGTTGGAGACCCAGTACTTC
NA	NA	TRBJ2-7	TRBV6-6	CASSLGQTYEQYF	TGTGCCAGCAGCCTTGGACAGACCTACGAGCAGTACTTC
NA	NA	TRBJ1-1	TRBV6-1	CASSSAGIDTEAFF	TGTGCCAGCAGTTCCGCGGGGATAGACACTGAAGCTTTCTTT
NA	NA	TRBJ2-5	TRBV29-1	CSALGGRETQYF	TGCAGCGCCTTGGGGGGAAGAGAGACCCAGTACTTC
TRBD2	NA	TRBJ2-1	TRBV14	CASSHVAGVSYNEQFF	TGTGCCAGCAGCCACGTAGCGGGAGTATCCTACAATGAGCAGTTCTTC
TRBD2	NA	TRBJ2-7	TRBV5-4	CASSFSGRGNEQYF	TGTGCCAGCAGCTTCAGCGGGAGAGGCAACGAGCAGTACTTC
TRBD2	NA	TRBJ2-1	TRBV28	CASSPGTSGRRPFF	TGTGCCAGCAGTCCCGGGACTAGCGGGAGGAGGCCGTTCTTC
TRBD1	NA	TRBJ2-5	TRBV29-1	CSVQDRDQETQYF	TGCAGCGTTCAGGACAGGGACCAAGAGACCCAGTACTTC
TRBD1	NA	TRBJ1-6	TRBV4-1	CASSQVARGDYNSPLHF	TGCGCCAGCAGCCAAGTCGCCAGGGGGGATTATAATTCACCCCTCCACTTT
NA	NA	TRBJ2-1	TRBV5-6	CASSSSRGSGLSYNEQFF	TGTGCCAGCAGCTCTAGCCGGGGTAGCGGCCTCTCCTACAATGAGCAGTTCTTC
NA	NA	TRBJ1-1	TRBV28	CASSSVREAFF	TGTGCCAGCAGCTCTGTTCGGGAAGCTTTCTTT
TRBD1	NA	TRBJ2-3	TRBV6-1	CASSPGQASTDTQYF	TGTGCCAGCAGCCCTGGACAGGCAAGCACAGATACGCAGTATTTT
NA	NA	TRBJ2-2	TRBV7-8	CASSLRLLGHLGNTGELFF	TGTGCCAGCAGCTTAAGGTTATTAGGACATTTGGGGAACACCGGGGAGCTGTTTTTT
TRBD1	NA	TRBJ1-6	TRBV5-1	CASSLTPGQGTDSPLHF	TGCGCCAGCAGCTTGACCCCGGGACAGGGGACCGATTCACCCCTCCACTTT
NA	NA	TRBJ1-5	TRBV7-9	CASSLDSYQPQHF	TGTGCCAGCAGCTTAGACAGCTATCAGCCCCAGCATTTT
TRBD1	NA	TRBJ2-6	TRBV25-1	CASSAGQGDAGANVLTF	TGTGCCAGCAGTGCCGGACAGGGGGACGCTGGGGCCAACGTCCTGACTTTC
TRBD2	NA	TRBJ2-3	TRBV19	CASSRRESTDTQYF	TGTGCCAGTAGTAGGCGGGAGAGTACAGATACGCAGTATTTT
NA	once	TRBJ2-7	TRBV5-1	CASSLGGSGSYEQYF	TGCGCCAGCAGCTTGGGGGGATCAGGGTCCTACGAGCAGTACTTC
NA	NA	TRBJ1-5	TRBV7-8	CASSFDRGNQPQHF	TGTGCCAGCAGCTTCGACAGAGGCAATCAGCCCCAGCATTTT
TRBD1	NA	TRBJ1-4	TRBV5-1	CASSWSGTGGREKLFF	TGCGCCAGCAGCTGGTCCGGGACAGGGGGACGTGAAAAACTGTTTTTT
TRBD1	once	TRBJ1-1	TRBV5-1	CASSSIQGAEAFF	TGCGCCAGCAGCTCAATACAGGGGGCTGAAGCTTTCTTT
NA	NA	TRBJ2-7	TRBV11-2	CASSLGKRYEQYF	TGTGCCAGCAGCTTAGGAAAGCGGTACGAGCAGTACTTC
TRBD1	NA	TRBJ1-1	TRBV27	CASRTGGKGLNTEAFF	TGTGCCAGCAGGACAGGGGGAAAAGGGCTGAACACTGAAGCTTTCTTT
NA	once	TRBJ2-1	TRBV19	CASSLLGGYNEQFF	TGTGCCAGTAGTCTGCTAGGCGGCTACAATGAGCAGTTCTTC
NA	NA	TRBJ1-3	TRBV4-1	CASSQENLNTIYF	TGCGCCAGCAGCCAAGAGAACTTAAACACCATATATTTT
TRBD1	NA	TRBJ1-1	TRBV6-5	CASSYSKGAGTEAFF	TGTGCCAGCAGTTACTCCAAGGGGGCAGGGACTGAAGCTTTCTTT
NA	NA	TRBJ2-7	TRBV28	CASSLQGWEQYF	TGTGCCAGCAGTCTACAGGGATGGGAGCAGTACTTC
NA	once	TRBJ1-1	TRBV19	CATWGGEGAFF	TGTGCCACCTGGGGAGGGGAGGGAGCTTTCTTT
TRBD2	NA	TRBJ2-5	TRBV7-9	CASSLAGGETQYF	TGTGCCAGCAGCTTAGCGGGAGGGGAGACCCAGTACTTC
TRBD2	NA	TRBJ2-3	TRBV6-5	CASSPRGEGTDTQYF	TGTGCCAGCAGCCCCCGGGGGGAGGGCACAGATACGCAGTATTTT
TRBD1	NA	TRBJ1-5	TRBV19	CASSTLGTGLSQPQHF	TGTGCCAGTAGTACTCTCGGGACAGGGCTTTCCCAGCCCCAGCATTTT